Listed below are T cell receptor beta chains from one sample, sequenced in a study of blood T cell repertoires in COVID-19. The method was immunoSEQ multiplex PCR; TCRdb's version includes in-frame clones alone and lacks a portion of them. This table has about 170,000 clones, more than 75% appearing once. Sequencing was carried out using peripheral blood. These receptors were taken from a woman older than 75 with COVID-19, enrolled during active disease. Each CDR3 is given with its conserved first and last residue. The D gene is left open where the match is weak. A row's size may be missing; if present it is once, few, many or a size class.

cdr3_nt,cdr3_aa,j_call,v_call,clone_size,d_call
TGTGCCACCAGCAGAGATCCGGAGGTCGTCGGAAACACCATATATTTT,CATSRDPEVVGNTIYF,TRBJ1-3,TRBV15,NA,NA
TGTGCCTCAGATCGCGGGCCGGGAGATACGCAGTATTTT,CASDRGPGDTQYF,TRBJ2-3,TRBV10-3,NA,NA
TGTGCCAGCAGCTCAGGGGTAGTGCCCAATGAGCAGTTCTTC,CASSSGVVPNEQFF,TRBJ2-1,TRBV7-3,NA,NA
TGCGCCAGCAGCAAGGGACAGGCCGAGACCCAGTACTTC,CASSKGQAETQYF,TRBJ2-5,TRBV5-1,once,TRBD1
TGTGCCATAGCGGGCCGCCGGGTCGGGTCGTACGAGCAGTACTTC,CAIAGRRVGSYEQYF,TRBJ2-7,TRBV10-3,NA,NA
TGCGCCAGCAGCCTTTTAGCGGGAGAAGAGACCCAGTACTTC,CASSLLAGEETQYF,TRBJ2-5,TRBV5-1,NA,TRBD2
TGTGCCAGCAGTTTGGATTTGCAGGGTGAGAACACCGGGGAGCTGTTTTTT,CASSLDLQGENTGELFF,TRBJ2-2,TRBV28,NA,NA
TGCGCCAGCAGCTTGGTTCTAGCGGCCTCGGGGGAGCAGTACTTC,CASSLVLAASGEQYF,TRBJ2-7,TRBV5-1,NA,TRBD2
TGTGCCAGCATTTTCCCGGGAGGCACTGAAGCTTTCTTT,CASIFPGGTEAFF,TRBJ1-1,TRBV28,NA,NA
TGTGCCAGCAGTCCCAGGACAGGGAGCTCTGGGGCCAACGTCCTGACTTTC,CASSPRTGSSGANVLTF,TRBJ2-6,TRBV28,once,TRBD1
TGTGCCAGTAGTCTAAGCGGGAGCTCCTACAATGAGCAGTTCTTC,CASSLSGSSYNEQFF,TRBJ2-1,TRBV19,once,TRBD2
TGCAGCGTTGTGTCACTTGGGAGCTACGAGCAGTACTTC,CSVVSLGSYEQYF,TRBJ2-7,TRBV29-1,once,NA
TGTGCCAGTAGCAGAGGGGGCAAGACAGATACGCAGTATTTT,CASSRGGKTDTQYF,TRBJ2-3,TRBV19,once,TRBD1
TGTGCCAGTAGTATAGCTCAGGGGGCAGACACTGAAGCTTTCTTT,CASSIAQGADTEAFF,TRBJ1-1,TRBV19,NA,TRBD1
TGTGCCAGCAGCGTAGTCACGGGAGGGTTAGATGAGCAGTTCTTC,CASSVVTGGLDEQFF,TRBJ2-1,TRBV9,NA,TRBD2
TGCGCCAGCAGCACCACCCAGAACACAGATACGCAGTATTTT,CASSTTQNTDTQYF,TRBJ2-3,TRBV5-1,NA,NA
TGTGCCAGCAGCCCGCGAGGCATTACTGATACAGATACGCAGTATTTT,CASSPRGITDTDTQYF,TRBJ2-3,TRBV9,few,NA
TGTGCCAGTCAGACGGGGACAGGGGGCGCGGGGCAGCCCCAGCATTTT,CASQTGTGGAGQPQHF,TRBJ1-5,TRBV28,NA,TRBD1
TGTGCTACGCAGTCTTATGGCTACACCTTC,CATQSYGYTF,TRBJ1-2,TRBV6-6,NA,NA
TGTGCCAGCAGCTACTCCATGATGGTCGAACCCGAGACCCAGTACTTC,CASSYSMMVEPETQYF,TRBJ2-5,TRBV5-4,NA,NA
TGTGCCAGCAGTTTTCAGGGCTTCTATGGCTACACCTTC,CASSFQGFYGYTF,TRBJ1-2,TRBV28,NA,NA
TGTGCCAGCAGCCAAGCGACAGGGAGATGGCCTGGCTACACCTTC,CASSQATGRWPGYTF,TRBJ1-2,TRBV14,NA,TRBD1
TGCAGCGTTCGGACAGGAGGGCACAATGAGCAGTTCTTC,CSVRTGGHNEQFF,TRBJ2-1,TRBV29-1,NA,NA
TGTGCCAGCAGTTTCCCTGCCGGGAGTAACACCATATATTTT,CASSFPAGSNTIYF,TRBJ1-3,TRBV28,NA,NA
TGTGCCAGCAGCGCGACCAGGGAAGGAAACACCATATATTTT,CASSATREGNTIYF,TRBJ1-3,TRBV7-2,NA,NA
TGTGCCAGCAGTTCCTCGAGACTAGCGGGAGAGAGGAGCTACGAGCAGTACTTC,CASSSSRLAGERSYEQYF,TRBJ2-7,TRBV27,NA,TRBD2
TGTGCCAGCAGCGCCGGACAGGGGGTTCACAATGAGCAGTTCTTC,CASSAGQGVHNEQFF,TRBJ2-1,TRBV9,NA,TRBD1
TGTGCCAGCAGCTACGAGGGGAACACCGGGGAGCTGTTTTTT,CASSYEGNTGELFF,TRBJ2-2,TRBV7-9,once,NA
TGTGCCAGCAGCTTAGAGCCAGGGGGCAGTTCACCCCTCCACTTT,CASSLEPGGSSPLHF,TRBJ1-6,TRBV7-2,NA,TRBD1
TGTGCAAGTCGCTTCCTTAACAGGGGGCATATGGGATACGAGCAGTACTTC,CASRFLNRGHMGYEQYF,TRBJ2-7,TRBV12-2,NA,NA
TGTGCCAGCAGCCCAGGACAGGGACGGGTTCAGCCCCAGCATTTT,CASSPGQGRVQPQHF,TRBJ1-5,TRBV7-2,NA,TRBD1
TGTGCCAGTAGTATTATAGGGGCCGGTGAGCAGTTCTTC,CASSIIGAGEQFF,TRBJ2-1,TRBV19,NA,NA
TGTGCCAGCAGTTTTAACTCATTAACAGATACGCAGTATTTT,CASSFNSLTDTQYF,TRBJ2-3,TRBV28,NA,NA
TGTGCCAGCAGCATAGGACTAGCGGGAGGTGAGCAGTTCTTC,CASSIGLAGGEQFF,TRBJ2-1,TRBV6-2/TRBV6-3,NA,TRBD2
TGTGCCAGCAGTACCCAGGGACAGAATCAGCCCCAGCATTTT,CASSTQGQNQPQHF,TRBJ1-5,TRBV2,NA,TRBD1
TGTGCCAGCAGTTTGGGCGGAGGGACTTACGAGCAGTACTTC,CASSLGGGTYEQYF,TRBJ2-7,TRBV28,NA,NA
TGTGCCAGCAGTCACGACAGGGCTGGGGGGCAGTACTTC,CASSHDRAGGQYF,TRBJ2-7,TRBV6-5,NA,TRBD1
TGTGCCAGTAGTGCGCCTGGGACGGACAGGTATGGCTACACCTTC,CASSAPGTDRYGYTF,TRBJ1-2,TRBV19,NA,TRBD1
TGCGCCAGCAGCTTCCAGGGGGCCAATTCACCCCTCCACTTT,CASSFQGANSPLHF,TRBJ1-6,TRBV5-1,NA,TRBD1
TGCGCCAGCAGCCTAGCGGGAGGAGAAGAGACCCAGTACTTC,CASSLAGGEETQYF,TRBJ2-5,TRBV5-1,NA,TRBD2
TGCGCCAGCAGCCAGCCGACGAGGGGAGGGGCTGAAGCTTTCTTT,CASSQPTRGGAEAFF,TRBJ1-1,TRBV4-3,NA,NA
TGTGCCAGCAGCCCGAGAGCGGGAGTTGCGGAGACCCAGTACTTC,CASSPRAGVAETQYF,TRBJ2-5,TRBV5-4,NA,TRBD2
TGTGCCAGCAGTTCGAACCCGTCTAGTGTCAATGAGCAGTTCTTC,CASSSNPSSVNEQFF,TRBJ2-1,TRBV6-4,NA,NA
TGTGCCAGTAGTACCCTGGGCCGGGATACGCAGTATTTT,CASSTLGRDTQYF,TRBJ2-3,TRBV19,once,NA
TGTGCCAGCAGTGACTCGGGGGGCTCTGGGGCCAACGTCCTGACTTTC,CASSDSGGSGANVLTF,TRBJ2-6,TRBV6-4,few,NA
TGTGCCAGCTCCGGGACAGGGGAGAACTACGAGCAGTACTTC,CASSGTGENYEQYF,TRBJ2-7,TRBV18,NA,TRBD1
TGTGCCAGCAGCAGGCAGACGCATCAGCCCCAGCATTTT,CASSRQTHQPQHF,TRBJ1-5,TRBV2,NA,NA
TGTGCCAGCAGCTCCCAGGTTGGAGGGGGCGTGGGTACGCAGTATTTT,CASSSQVGGGVGTQYF,TRBJ2-3,TRBV7-6,NA,NA
TGCGCCAGCAGCGATGTAGCGGGAGGGTACAATGAGCAGTTCTTC,CASSDVAGGYNEQFF,TRBJ2-1,TRBV5-1,NA,TRBD2
TGTGCCAGCAGCTACTACAGGGTCCGTGAGCAGTTCTTC,CASSYYRVREQFF,TRBJ2-1,TRBV11-2,once,NA
TGCGCCAGCAGTTCGACAGACTATGGCTACACCTTC,CASSSTDYGYTF,TRBJ1-2,TRBV10-2,NA,NA
TGTGCCATCAGTGGGGCGTTCCCGGGGAATTTGGGTGGTTCGAATGAGCAGTTCTTC,CAISGAFPGNLGGSNEQFF,TRBJ2-1,TRBV10-3,few,NA
TGTGCCAGCAGCCAAGATCAGAGGTTGAGGACAGGGGCCCACGAGCAGTACTTC,CASSQDQRLRTGAHEQYF,TRBJ2-7,TRBV3-1/TRBV3-2,NA,TRBD1